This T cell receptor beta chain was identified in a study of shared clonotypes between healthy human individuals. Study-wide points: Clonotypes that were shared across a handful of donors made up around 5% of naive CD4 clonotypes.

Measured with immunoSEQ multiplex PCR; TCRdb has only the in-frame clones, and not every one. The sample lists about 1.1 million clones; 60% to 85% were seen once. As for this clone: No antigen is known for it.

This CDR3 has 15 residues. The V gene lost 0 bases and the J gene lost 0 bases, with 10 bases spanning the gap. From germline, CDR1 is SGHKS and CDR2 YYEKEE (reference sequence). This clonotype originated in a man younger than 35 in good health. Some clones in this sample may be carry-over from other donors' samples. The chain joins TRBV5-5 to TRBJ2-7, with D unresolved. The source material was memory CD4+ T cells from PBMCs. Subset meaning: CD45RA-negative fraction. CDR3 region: CASSLGVAFSYEQYF. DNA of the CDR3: TGTGCCAGCAGCTTGGGGGTGGCCTTCTCCTACGAGCAGTACTTC. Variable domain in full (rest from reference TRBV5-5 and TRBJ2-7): DAGVTQSPTHLIKTRGQQVTLRCSPISGHKSVSWYQQVLGQGPQFIFQYYEKEERGRGNFPDRFSARQFPNYSSELNVNALLLGDSALYLCASSLGVAFSYEQYFGPGTRLTVT.